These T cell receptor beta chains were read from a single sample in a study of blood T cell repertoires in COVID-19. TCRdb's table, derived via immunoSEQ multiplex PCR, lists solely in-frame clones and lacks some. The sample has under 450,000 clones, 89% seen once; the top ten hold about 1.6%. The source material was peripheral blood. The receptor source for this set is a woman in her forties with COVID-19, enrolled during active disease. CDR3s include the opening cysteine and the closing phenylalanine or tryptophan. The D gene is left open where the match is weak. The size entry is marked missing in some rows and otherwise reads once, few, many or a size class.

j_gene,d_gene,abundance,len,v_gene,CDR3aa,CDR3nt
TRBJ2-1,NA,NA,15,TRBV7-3,CASSLTLGGYNEQFF,TGTGCCAGCAGCTTAACGTTAGGGGGATACAATGAGCAGTTCTTC
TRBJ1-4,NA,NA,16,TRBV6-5,CASSYSFEVTGEKLFF,TGTGCCAGCAGTTACTCGTTTGAGGTTACTGGCGAAAAACTGTTTTTT
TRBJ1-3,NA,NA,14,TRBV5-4,CASSLKGAGNTIYF,TGTGCCAGCAGCTTAAAGGGAGCTGGAAACACCATATATTTT
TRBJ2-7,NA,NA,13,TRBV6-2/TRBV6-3,CASSYKEAGEQYF,TGTGCCAGCAGTTATAAGGAGGCAGGCGAGCAGTACTTC
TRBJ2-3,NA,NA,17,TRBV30,CAWSAWLGRDFPDTQYF,TGTGCCTGGAGTGCTTGGCTGGGCAGGGACTTTCCAGATACGCAGTATTTT
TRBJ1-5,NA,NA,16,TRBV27,CASSSWGGASNQPQHF,TGTGCCAGCAGTTCTTGGGGGGGCGCGAGCAATCAGCCCCAGCATTTT
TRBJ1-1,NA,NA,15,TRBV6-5,CASSSGASGNTEAFF,TGTGCCAGCAGTTCTGGGGCATCGGGGAACACTGAAGCTTTCTTT
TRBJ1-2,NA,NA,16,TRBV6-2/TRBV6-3,CASSYSQVMTTIGYTF,TGTGCCAGCAGTTACTCGCAGGTGATGACAACGATCGGCTACACCTTC
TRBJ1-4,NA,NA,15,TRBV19,CASSIKVLLAEKLFF,TGTGCCAGTAGTATTAAAGTCCTGCTAGCTGAAAAACTGTTTTTT
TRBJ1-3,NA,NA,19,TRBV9,CASSVNRDTFPGSGNTIYF,TGTGCCAGCAGCGTGAACCGGGACACCTTTCCTGGCTCTGGAAACACCATATATTTT
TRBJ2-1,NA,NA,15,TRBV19,CASSSSLPSYNEQFF,TGTGCCAGTAGTTCCTCACTCCCTTCCTACAATGAGCAGTTCTTC
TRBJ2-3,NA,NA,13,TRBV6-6,CASKSRGTDTQYF,TGTGCCAGCAAATCCAGGGGCACAGATACGCAGTATTTT
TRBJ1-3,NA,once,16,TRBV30,CAWSVSAAARVHTIYF,TGTGCCTGGAGTGTATCGGCCGCCGCGAGGGTACACACCATATATTTT
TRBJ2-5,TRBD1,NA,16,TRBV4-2,CASSPLRTGGEETQYF,TGTGCCAGCAGCCCTTTAAGGACAGGGGGGGAAGAGACCCAGTACTTC
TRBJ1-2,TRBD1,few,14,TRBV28,CASGTGGAFYGYTF,TGTGCCAGCGGAACAGGGGGGGCGTTCTATGGCTACACCTTC
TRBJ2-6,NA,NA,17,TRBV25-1,CASSAPQDSSGANVLTF,TGTGCCAGCAGTGCCCCTCAGGATTCCTCTGGGGCCAACGTCCTGACTTTC
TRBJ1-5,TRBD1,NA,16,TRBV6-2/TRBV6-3,CASSYSAGTGYQPQHF,TGTGCCAGCAGTTACTCGGCCGGGACAGGGTATCAGCCCCAGCATTTT
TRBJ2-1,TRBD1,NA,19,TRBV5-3,CARSCTGTGNDERYNEQFF,TGTGCCAGAAGCTGTACCGGGACAGGGAACGATGAGCGCTACAATGAGCAGTTCTTC
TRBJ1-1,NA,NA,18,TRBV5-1,CASRSQVGGTYPNTEAFF,TGCGCCAGCAGAAGTCAAGTCGGGGGTACCTATCCCAACACTGAAGCTTTCTTT
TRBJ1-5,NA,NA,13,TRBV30,CAWSVDGDQPQHF,TGTGCCTGGAGTGTAGACGGGGATCAGCCCCAGCATTTT
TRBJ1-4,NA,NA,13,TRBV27,CASSSGGEGELFF,TGTGCCAGCAGTTCGGGGGGGGAGGGAGAACTGTTTTTT
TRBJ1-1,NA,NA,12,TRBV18,CASSLRDIEAFF,TGTGCCAGCTCTCTCCGGGACATCGAAGCTTTCTTT
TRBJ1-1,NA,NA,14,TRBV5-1,CASSDGDAGTEAFF,TGCGCCAGCAGCGACGGGGATGCGGGAACTGAAGCTTTCTTT
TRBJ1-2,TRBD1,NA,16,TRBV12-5,CASGPGQGAINYGYTF,TGTGCTAGTGGTCCAGGACAGGGGGCGATTAACTATGGCTACACCTTC
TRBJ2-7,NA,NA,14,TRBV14,CASSHRGTVYEQYF,TGTGCCAGCAGCCATAGAGGCACCGTTTACGAGCAGTACTTC
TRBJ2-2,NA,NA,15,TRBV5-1,CASSLAWGGSGELFF,TGCGCCAGCAGCTTGGCGTGGGGGGGCTCCGGGGAGCTGTTTTTT
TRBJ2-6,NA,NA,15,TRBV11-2,CASSWTATGANVLTF,TGTGCCAGCAGCTGGACAGCGACTGGGGCCAACGTCCTGACTTTC
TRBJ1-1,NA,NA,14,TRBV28,CASSLQGRNTEAFF,TGTGCCAGCAGTTTACAGGGGAGGAACACTGAAGCTTTCTTT
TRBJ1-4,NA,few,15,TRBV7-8,CASSPETGTNEKLFF,TGTGCCAGCAGCCCCGAAACAGGCACTAATGAAAAACTGTTTTTT
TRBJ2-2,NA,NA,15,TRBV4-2,CASSQSGQGTGELFF,TGTGCCAGCAGCCAATCGGGGCAGGGGACCGGGGAGCTGTTTTTT
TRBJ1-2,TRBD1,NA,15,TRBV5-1,CASSSGQGSNYGYTF,TGCGCCAGCAGCTCGGGACAGGGGTCTAACTATGGCTACACCTTC
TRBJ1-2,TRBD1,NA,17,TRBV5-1,CASRVDGGQKGAGGYTF,TGCGCCAGCAGGGTGGACGGGGGACAGAAGGGCGCCGGGGGCTACACCTTC
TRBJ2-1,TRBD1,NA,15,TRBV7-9,CASSLEQGAYNEQFF,TGTGCCAGCAGCTTAGAACAGGGGGCCTACAATGAGCAGTTCTTC
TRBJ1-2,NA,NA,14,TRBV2,CASSEGGQFYGYTF,TGTGCCAGCAGTGAAGGCGGGCAGTTCTATGGCTACACCTTC
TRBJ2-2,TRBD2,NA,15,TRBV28,CASRPTSQNTGELFF,TGTGCCAGCAGGCCGACTAGCCAGAACACCGGGGAGCTGTTTTTT
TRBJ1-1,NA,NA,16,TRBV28,CASSSPPGTAGTEAFF,TGTGCCAGCAGTTCCCCCCCCGGAACGGCGGGCACTGAAGCTTTCTTT